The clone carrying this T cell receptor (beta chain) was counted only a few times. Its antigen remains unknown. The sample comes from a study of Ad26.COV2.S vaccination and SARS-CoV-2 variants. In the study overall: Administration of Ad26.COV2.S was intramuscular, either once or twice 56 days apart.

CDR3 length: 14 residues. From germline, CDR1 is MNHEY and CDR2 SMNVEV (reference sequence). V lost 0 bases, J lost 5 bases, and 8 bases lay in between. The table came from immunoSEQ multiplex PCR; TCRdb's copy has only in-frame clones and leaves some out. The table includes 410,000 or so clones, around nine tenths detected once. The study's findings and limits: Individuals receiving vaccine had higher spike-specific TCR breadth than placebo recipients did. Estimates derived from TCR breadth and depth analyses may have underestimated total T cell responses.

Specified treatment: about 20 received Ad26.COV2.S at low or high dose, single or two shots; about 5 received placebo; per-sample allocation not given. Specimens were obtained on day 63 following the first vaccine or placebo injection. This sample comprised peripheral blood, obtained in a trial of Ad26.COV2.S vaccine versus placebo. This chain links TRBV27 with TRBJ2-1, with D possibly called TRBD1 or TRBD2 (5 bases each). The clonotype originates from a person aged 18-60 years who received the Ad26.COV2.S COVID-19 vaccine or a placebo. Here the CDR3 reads CASSLSPGHNEQFF. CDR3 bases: TGTGCCAGCAGTTTATCGCCGGGACACAATGAGCAGTTCTTC.